What follows are 24 T cell receptor beta chains derived from one specimen sequenced in a study of T cell clones after liver transplantation. Only in-frame clones appear in the TCRdb table, and some are missing; sequencing was by immunoSEQ multiplex PCR. The table shows 50,000 to 70,000 clones, with around three quarters occurring only once. Specimen: CD4+ T cells from blood, collected at the approximately 15-month timepoint. All receptors derive from a human patient who received a liver transplant. The graft donor may be the source of some T cells.

The chain couples TRBV30 to TRBJ2-7; 7 nucleotides match TRBD1. V dropped 2 bases and J dropped 0; count of bases not matched to a gene: 4. The CDR3 loop spans 14 amino acids. Germline V gene sequence: CDR1 GTSNPN, CDR2 SVGIG (reference sequence). The CDR3 DNA sequence: TGTGCCTGGAGTAGGGACAGCAACTCCTACGAGCAGTACGTC. This codes for CAWSRDSNSYEQYV.

The chain joins TRBV15 to TRBJ2-2, with 7 bases identical to TRBD2. V was clipped by 9 bases and J by 5 bases; unmatched bases: 12. CDR1 and CDR2 (germline): LNHNV, YYDKDF (reference sequence). This CDR3 is built from 15 residues. This CDR3 is CATGQSGGFTGELFF. DNA for the CDR3: TGTGCCACGGGCCAATCGGGGGGATTTACCGGGGAGCTGTTTTTT. The whole variable domain, remainder taken from reference TRBV15 and TRBJ2-2, is DAMVIQNPRYQVTQFGKPVTLSCSQTLNHNVMYWYQQKSSQAPKLLFHYYDKDFNNEADTPDNFQSRRPNTSFCFLDIRSPGLGDTAMYLCATGQSGGFTGELFFGEGSRLTVL.

V usage is TRBV6-4 and J usage is TRBJ1-6; no reliable D call. Trimming removed 5 bases from V and 6 bases from J, with 14 bases in between. The CDR3 length is 15 residues. The germline gives CDR1 MRHNA, CDR2 SNTAGT. CDR3 region: CASSSEGLGNSPLHF. The DNA of the CDR3 is TGTGCCAGCAGTTCGGAAGGTTTGGGTAATTCACCCCTCCACTTT.

CDR3 nucleotide sequence: TGTGCCAGCTCACCTACTAGGGTGGAGACCCAGTACTTC. Translation gives CASSPTRVETQYF. This chain connects TRBV18 to TRBJ2-5; D may be TRBD2 (5 bases). The CDR3 extends over 13 amino acids. From germline, CDR1 is KGHSH and CDR2 LQKENI. V lost 3 bases, J lost 5 bases, and 10 bases lay in between.

The V and J genes are TRBV7-6 and TRBJ2-2, with D perhaps matching TRBD1 or TRBD2 (5 bases each). The ends were cut back, 5 bases at V and 4 bases at J, with 14 bases in the middle. CDR1 is SGHVS and CDR2 is FNYEAQ in the germline V gene. CDR3 length: 15 residues. CDR3 nucleotides: TGTGCCAGCAGCAGCGTTGGGACCCCCACCGGGGAGCTGTTTTTT. Its translation: CASSSVGTPTGELFF. The complete variable domain, with remaining parts taken from reference TRBV7-6 and TRBJ2-2, reads GAGVSQSPRYKVTKRGQDVALRCDPISGHVSLYWYRQALGQGPEFLTYFNYEAQQDKSGLPNDRFSAERPEGSISTLTIQRTEQRDSAMYRCASSSVGTPTGELFFGEGSRLTVL.

The V and J genes are TRBV29-1 and TRBJ2-7; 7 bases match TRBD2. Unmatched junction bases numbered 5, after V lost 4 bases and J lost 2 bases. CDR1 and CDR2 (germline): SQVTM, ANQGSEA. CDR3 length: 13 amino acids. The CDR3 DNA follows: TGCAGCGTTGGTCTAGCGGTTACCTACGAGCAGTACTTC. It encodes CSVGLAVTYEQYF.

The chain is built from TRBV11-2 and TRBJ2-7; D gene ambiguous. The germline V gene has CDR1 SGHAT and CDR2 FQNNGV. CDR3 length: 13 amino acids. V was trimmed by 1 base and J by 7 bases, leaving 11 bases between them. CDR3 amino acids: CASSLVGSSEQYV. For the CDR3, the DNA is TGTGCCAGCAGCTTAGTAGGCTCCTCGGAGCAGTACGTC.

This clone was seen more than once but under ten times. The V call is TRBV23-1, the J call TRBJ1-5; D unclear. TRBV23-1 is placed among ORFs of uncertain function. V was clipped by 4 bases and J by 0 bases, with 4 bases between them. CDR3 length equals 13 residues. The CDR3 DNA follows: TGCGCCAGCAGTCGGGATAGCAATCAGCCCCAGCATTTT. Amino acid sequence: CASSRDSNQPQHF.

V is TRBV30 and J is TRBJ2-2; a possible D gene is TRBD1 (6 bases). The CDR3 is made up of 16 amino acids. Germline values: CDR1 GTSNPN, CDR2 SVGIG (reference sequence). Trimming removed 3 bases at V and 0 bases at J, with 14 bases between. CDR3 nucleotide sequence: TGTGCCTGGAGGACCCTACAGGGCCCGAACACCGGGGAGCTGTTTTTT. This translates into CAWRTLQGPNTGELFF. The whole variable domain, remainder taken from reference TRBV30 and TRBJ2-2, is SQTIHQWPATLVQPVGSPLSLECTVEGTSNPNLYWYRQAAGRGLQLLFYSVGIGQISSEVPQNLSASRPQDRQFILSSKKLLLSDSGFYLCAWRTLQGPNTGELFFGEGSRLTVL.

The chain couples TRBV5-1 to TRBJ2-3, with TRBD1 as a possible D gene (6 bases). Trimming pared 3 bases from V and 4 bases from J, leaving 18 bases between. CDR1 is SGHRS, CDR2 YFSETQ, per germline. This CDR3 contains 16 residues. DNA of the CDR3: TGCGCCAGCAGCTCCCTTTTGAGGGGGTCCTCAGATACGCAGTATTTT. Amino acids: CASSSLLRGSSDTQYF.

The chain recombines TRBV2 with TRBJ2-7, with 7 nucleotides matching TRBD2. Germline CDR1 reads SNHLY; CDR2 reads FYNNEI. This CDR3 region has 13 residues. V lost 5 bases to trimming and J lost 4 bases; unmatched junction nucleotides: 5. CDR3 sequence: CASSPPAGYEQYV. DNA for the CDR3: TGTGCCAGCAGTCCTCCAGCGGGATACGAGCAGTACGTC.

The CDR3 region is CASSPGTGTSGSDEQFF. The CDR3 DNA reads TGTGCCAGCAGCCCCGGGACCGGGACTAGCGGGAGCGATGAGCAGTTCTTC. The chain links TRBV14 to TRBJ2-1, with 14 bases that match TRBD2. With V trimmed by 4 bases and J by 8 bases, 10 bases remained unmatched. Germline-derived CDR1 and CDR2 are SGHDN and FVKESK. The CDR3 totals 17 residues.

The chain is built from TRBV25-1 and TRBJ1-6, with 8 bases fitting TRBD1. CDR3 size: 16 residues. Trimming at V came to 1 base and at J to 6 bases, leaving 5 bases not matched to a gene. CDR1 and CDR2 (germline): MGHDK, SYGVNS. CDR3 DNA sequence: TGTGCCAGCAGTGAATCTGCAGGGGGCCGTAATTCACCCCTCCACTTT. As protein: CASSESAGGRNSPLHF.

The rearrangement uses TRBV4-1 and TRBJ2-7; no clear D gene. Germline lookup yields CDR1 MGHRA and CDR2 YSYEKL. V lost 0 bases, J lost 3 bases, and 12 bases lay in between. This CDR3 is built from 15 residues. The CDR3 here is CASSQEASRIYEQYF. The CDR3 nucleotides read TGCGCCAGCAGCCAAGAAGCGTCCAGGATCTACGAGCAGTACTTC.

The chain combines TRBV7-9 with TRBJ2-1; maybe TRBD2 (5 bases). The CDR3 spans 14 residues. Per the germline V gene, CDR1 is SEHNR and CDR2 is FQNEAQ (reference sequence). V lost 3 bases, J lost 0 bases, and 6 bases lay in between. CDR3 coding DNA: TGTGCCAGCAGCTTTGGGAGCTCCTACAATGAGCAGTTCTTC. This translates into CASSFGSSYNEQFF.

The rearrangement joins TRBV7-2 to TRBJ1-5; D uncertain. The CDR3 is made up of 15 amino acids. V was shortened by 3 bases and J by 0 bases, with 9 bases between the two germline ends. In germline, CDR1 is SGHTA, CDR2 FQGNSA. CDR3 in DNA: TGTGCCAGCAGCTTTGACGGCTATAGCAATCAGCCCCAGCATTTT. Translating it yields CASSFDGYSNQPQHF.

The chain uses TRBV5-1 and TRBJ2-4; TRBD2 is a possible D gene (5 bases). The V and J ends lost 6 bases and 1 base respectively, with 14 bases between them. Germline V gene data show CDR1 as SGHRS and CDR2 as YFSETQ. The CDR3 covers 15 residues. The CDR3 loop is CASTPDSRAKNIQYF. The CDR3 DNA sequence: TGCGCCAGCACCCCGGACTCGAGGGCCAAAAACATTCAGTACTTC. The entire variable domain, with the rest obtained from reference TRBV5-1 and TRBJ2-4, is as follows: KAGVTQTPRYLIKTRGQQVTLSCSPISGHRSVSWYQQTPGQGLQFLFEYFSETQRNKGNFPGRFSGRQFSNSRSEMNVSTLELGDSALYLCASTPDSRAKNIQYFGAGTRLSVL.

The chain combines TRBV2 with TRBJ2-3, with D perhaps matching TRBD2 (6 bases). Germline CDR1 and CDR2: SNHLY and FYNNEI. V was cut by 8 bases and J by 0 bases, with 15 bases left in between. This CDR3 is built from 15 residues. The CDR3 spells CASWEAADSTDTQYF. In nucleotides, the CDR3 is TGTGCCAGCTGGGAGGCAGCAGACAGCACAGATACGCAGTATTTT.

J is TRBJ1-5 and V is TRBV6-6; weak D call: TRBD1 (5 bases). The CDR3 loop spans 13 amino acids. Germline CDR1 MNHNY, CDR2 SVGAGI (reference sequence). With 2 bases removed from V and 11 bases from J, the gap between germline ends came to 13 bases. The chain's CDR3 is CASSYGNEGSQHF. The CDR3 region has the DNA TGTGCCAGCAGTTACGGCAACGAGGGGTCCCAGCATTTT.

This sequence joins TRBV27 and TRBJ1-4; 7 bases map to TRBD1. There are 14 residues in the CDR3. The germline CDR1 and CDR2 sequences are MNHEY and SMNVEV (reference sequence). Unmatched junction bases numbered 5, after V lost 6 bases and J lost 4 bases. The CDR3 spells CASRGQGGNEKLFF. The CDR3 DNA follows: TGTGCCAGCAGGGGGCAGGGGGGTAATGAAAAACTGTTTTTT.

The chain has TRBV29-1 and TRBJ1-1; 9 nucleotides agree with TRBD1. The germline CDR1 and CDR2 sequences are SQVTM and ANQGSEA. The CDR3 is 13 residues long. Germline trimming cut 7 bases from V and 0 bases from J; bases unmatched to any gene: 3. CDR3 loop: CSGRDRVNTEAFF. DNA of the CDR3: TGCAGCGGCCGGGACAGGGTGAACACTGAAGCTTTCTTT.

This clone appeared a few times. The chain has TRBV7-9 and TRBJ1-4; possibly TRBD1 for D (6 bases). The germline gives CDR1 SEHNR, CDR2 FQNEAQ (reference sequence). The V end was cut by 1 base, the J end by 7 bases, with 16 bases between. The CDR3 covers 16 residues. The CDR3 DNA is TGTGCCAGCAGCTTAGAGGGGGTTGGCCGAAGTGAAAAACTGTTTTTT. Translation: CASSLEGVGRSEKLFF.

This chain joins TRBV5-1 and TRBJ1-5; TRBD1 matches at 7 bases. The ends lost 0 bases at V and 4 bases at J; junction bases unmatched: 10. Germline assignment: CDR1 SGHRS and CDR2 YFSETQ. The CDR3 length is 17 residues. In nucleotides, the CDR3 is TGCGCCAGCAGCTTGGGCCCCCAGGGGGGCGGGAATCAGCCCCAGCATTTT. Its translation: CASSLGPQGGGNQPQHF.

This clone showed up just once. The chain has TRBV9 and TRBJ1-1; 7 nucleotides line up with TRBD1. The CDR3 extends over 15 amino acids. Germline V CDR1 and CDR2: SGDLS, YYNGEE. J was trimmed by 1 base and V by 3 bases; bases with no gene match: 6. The CDR3 loop is CASSAPGQKNTEAFF. The CDR3 region has the DNA TGTGCCAGCAGCGCCCCGGGACAGAAGAACACTGAAGCTTTCTTT.